The next 7 T cell receptor beta chains were all read from a single sample in a study of blood T cell repertoires in COVID-19. The method was immunoSEQ multiplex PCR; TCRdb's version includes in-frame clones alone and lacks a portion of them. The sample includes about 56,000 clones, roughly 87% of them seen just once. The sample consisted of peripheral blood. Receptors originate from an older woman with COVID-19, enrolled during active disease.

The rearrangement uses TRBV28 and TRBJ2-7; the D is unclear. Trimming left V 6 bases short and J 1 base short, with 7 bases between. CDR1 is MDHEN, CDR2 SYDVKM, per germline. CDR3 length: 12 residues. The CDR3 loop is CASSRESYEQYF. The DNA of the CDR3 is TGTGCCAGCAGCCGCGAGTCCTACGAGCAGTACTTC.

This clone was picked up one time. The V call is TRBV2, the J call TRBJ2-7; D remains unclear. In germline, CDR1 is SNHLY, CDR2 FYNNEI. The CDR3 spans 12 residues. Trimming removed 7 bases from V and 1 base from J, with 8 bases in between. CDR3 amino acids: CASIRQSYEQYF. DNA of the CDR3: TGTGCCAGCATACGTCAGTCCTACGAGCAGTACTTC. Combining the CDR3 with reference TRBV2 and TRBJ2-7 gives the whole variable domain EPEVTQTPSHQVTQMGQEVILRCVPISNHLYFYWYRQILGQKVEFLVSFYNNEISEKSEIFDDQFSVERPDGSNFTLKIRSTKLEDSAMYFCASIRQSYEQYFGPGTRLTVT.

This chain links TRBV18 with TRBJ2-1; 9 bases are a match to TRBD2. The CDR3 spans 15 residues. V was clipped by 5 bases and J by 7 bases; unmatched bases: 9. Germline CDR1 reads KGHSH; CDR2 reads LQKENI. The CDR3 loop reads CASSNAGLANNEQFF. The CDR3 nucleotides read TGTGCCAGCTCAAATGCGGGACTAGCCAATAATGAGCAGTTCTTC. Using reference TRBV18 and TRBJ2-1 for the parts outside the CDR3, the full variable domain is NAGVMQNPRHLVRRRGQEARLRCSPMKGHSHVYWYRQLPEEGLKFMVYLQKENIIDESGMPKERFSAEFPKEGPSILRIQQVVRGDSAAYFCASSNAGLANNEQFFGPGTRLTVL.

The chain links TRBV7-2 to TRBJ2-4; D is possibly TRBD2 (7 bases). CDR1 is SGHTA, CDR2 FQGNSA, per germline. CDR3 length equals 16 residues. V lost 2 bases and J lost 9, with 20 bases in between. The CDR3 region has the DNA TGTGCCAGCAGCTTACTACAAGGGGGGGGGCCAGGCATTCAGTACTTC. Its translation is CASSLLQGGGPGIQYF.

This clone was counted once. The V and J genes are TRBV7-8 and TRBJ2-2; D unresolved. CDR1 and CDR2 from the germline V gene are SGHVS and FQNEAQ. This CDR3 comprises 12 residues. Between the trimmed V and J ends, which lost 5 bases and 3 bases, there was a span of 4 bases. Here the CDR3 reads CASSTDTGELFF. CDR3 nucleotide sequence: TGTGCCAGCAGCACGGACACCGGGGAGCTGTTTTTT.

The CDR3 here is CASSQGTGYGYTF. The CDR3 DNA sequence: TGTGCCAGCAGCCAGGGGACAGGGTATGGCTACACCTTC. The chain has TRBV3-1 (or the pseudogene TRBV3-2) and TRBJ1-2, with 9 bases that match TRBD1. V trimming: 3 bases; J trimming: 5 bases; junction bases outside the gene matches: 1. Germline CDR1 and CDR2: LGHDT and YNNKEL (reference sequence). CDR3 length: 13 residues.

This chain joins TRBV27 and TRBJ1-5; D is uncertain. Per germline, CDR1 MNHEY and CDR2 SMNVEV (reference sequence). There are 14 residues in the CDR3. The V end lost 6 bases, the J end lost 4 bases, and 13 bases lay between the germline ends. The CDR3 DNA is TGTGCCAGCAGCCCTCTGGGAGGAAATCAGCCCCAGCATTTT. Its protein product is CASSPLGGNQPQHF.